This T cell receptor (beta chain) derives from a study of blood T cell repertoires in COVID-19. CDR3 length: 14 amino acids. The germline V gene has CDR1 SGHTA and CDR2 FQGTGA. The V and J ends lost 6 bases and 3 bases, in that order; junction bases with no gene match: 4. As handled by the study authors: Estimation of nucleated cell counts was performed using reference gene primer amplification. Measured with immunoSEQ multiplex PCR; TCRdb has only the in-frame clones, and not every one. V and J calls and clone size are copied from that table; D and trimming were computed from the DNA. The repertoire consists of 200,000 to 250,000 clones, with 70% to 90% occurring once and the leading ten covering around 2.5%.

The TCR originated in a woman between 65 and 79 years old with COVID-19, enrolled during active disease. Sequenced: peripheral blood. The chain employs TRBV7-3 and TRBJ1-3; 8 bases agree with TRBD1. The CDR3 reads CASRQGAYGNTIYF. CDR3 nucleotides: TGTGCCAGCAGGCAGGGGGCATATGGAAACACCATATATTTT.